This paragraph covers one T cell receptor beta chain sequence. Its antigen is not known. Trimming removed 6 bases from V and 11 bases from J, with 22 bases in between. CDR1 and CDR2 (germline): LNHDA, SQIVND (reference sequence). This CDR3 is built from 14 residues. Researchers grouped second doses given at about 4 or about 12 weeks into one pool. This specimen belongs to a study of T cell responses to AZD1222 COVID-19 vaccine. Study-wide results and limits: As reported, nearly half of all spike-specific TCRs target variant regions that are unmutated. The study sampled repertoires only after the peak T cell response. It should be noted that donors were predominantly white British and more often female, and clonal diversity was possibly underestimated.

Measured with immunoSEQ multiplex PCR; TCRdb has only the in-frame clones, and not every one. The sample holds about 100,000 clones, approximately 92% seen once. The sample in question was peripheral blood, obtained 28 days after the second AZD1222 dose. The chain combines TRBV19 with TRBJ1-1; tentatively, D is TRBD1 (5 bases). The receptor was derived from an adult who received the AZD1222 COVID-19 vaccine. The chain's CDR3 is CASSPSRGRWGAFF. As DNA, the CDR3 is TGTGCCAGTAGCCCTAGCCGGGGTCGTTGGGGGGCTTTCTTT.